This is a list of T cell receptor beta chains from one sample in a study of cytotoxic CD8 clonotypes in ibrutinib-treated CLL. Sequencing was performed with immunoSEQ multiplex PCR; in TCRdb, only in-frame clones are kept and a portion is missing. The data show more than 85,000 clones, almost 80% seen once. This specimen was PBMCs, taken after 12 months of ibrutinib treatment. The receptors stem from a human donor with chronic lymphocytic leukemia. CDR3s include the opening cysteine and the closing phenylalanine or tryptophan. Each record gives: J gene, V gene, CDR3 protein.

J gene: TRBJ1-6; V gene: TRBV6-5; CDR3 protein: CASSYRQAYNSPLHF
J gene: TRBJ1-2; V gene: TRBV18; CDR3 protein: CASSPYGQADYGYTF
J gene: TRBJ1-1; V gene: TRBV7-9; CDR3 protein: CASSLGGFGATEAFF
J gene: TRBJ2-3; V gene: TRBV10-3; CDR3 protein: CAISASLSGGITDTQYF
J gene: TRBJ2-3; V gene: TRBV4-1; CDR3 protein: CASSQDGAGTRGDTQYF
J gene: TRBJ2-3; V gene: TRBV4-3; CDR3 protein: CASSPRGDNTDTQYF
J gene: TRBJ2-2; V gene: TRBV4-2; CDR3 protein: CASSQTGKGGTGELFF
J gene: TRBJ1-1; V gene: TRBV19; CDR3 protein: CASSPGSYTEAFF
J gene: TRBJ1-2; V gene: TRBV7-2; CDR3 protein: CASSFAARSGGYTF
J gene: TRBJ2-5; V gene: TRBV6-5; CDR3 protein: CASSYSMLAGGGTQYF
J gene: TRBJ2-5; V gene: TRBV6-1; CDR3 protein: CASSATDRGQTQYF
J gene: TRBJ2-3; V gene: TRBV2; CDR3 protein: CASSQEGGAYTQYF
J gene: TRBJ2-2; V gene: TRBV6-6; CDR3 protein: CASSPGFANTGELFF
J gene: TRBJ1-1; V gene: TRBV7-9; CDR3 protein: CASSLAGAEAFF
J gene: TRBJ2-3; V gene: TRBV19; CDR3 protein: CASSRKGTDTQYF
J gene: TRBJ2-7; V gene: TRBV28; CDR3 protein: CASSLEGYEQYF
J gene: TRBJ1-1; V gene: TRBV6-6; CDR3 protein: CASSRTTNTEAFF
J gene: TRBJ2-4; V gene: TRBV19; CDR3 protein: CASSTPWGIQYF
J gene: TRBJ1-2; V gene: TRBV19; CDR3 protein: CASSIGWSGYTF
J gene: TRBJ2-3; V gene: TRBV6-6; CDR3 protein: CASNHGESTDTQYF
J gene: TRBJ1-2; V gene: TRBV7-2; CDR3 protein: CASSLAGVANYGYTF
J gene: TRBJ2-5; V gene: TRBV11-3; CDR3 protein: CASSLSGGIKETQYF
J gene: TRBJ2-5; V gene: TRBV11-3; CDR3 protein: CASSQRTSGGKLGETQYF
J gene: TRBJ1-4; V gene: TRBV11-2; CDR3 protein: CASSQNEKLFF